The 18 T cell receptor beta chains presented below share a single source sample, sequenced in a study of T cells expressing NK-cell markers. TCRdb reprocessed the 5' RACE reads, keeping one entry per CDR3 protein, no DNA. The table for this sample gives under 600,000 distinct CDR3 sequences. The specimen was blood T cells: a sorted CD56 or NKG2C T cell subset, CD4+ or CD8+ T cells, or bulk PBMC T cells (not recorded which). All receptors derive from a woman aged 50 to 60 in good health.

The chain couples TRBV5-1 to TRBJ2-4; the D call from TCRdb, TRBD2, cannot be confirmed without DNA. The germline V gene has CDR1 SGHRS and CDR2 YFSETQ. This CDR3 has 15 residues. Here the CDR3 reads CASSLRLAQWDIQYF.

The rearrangement joins TRBV5-1 to TRBJ1-1. This CDR3 region has 14 residues. The V gene's germline CDR1 is SGHRS and CDR2 YFSETQ. CDR3 sequence: CASRPVSLGTEAFF.

This chain connects TRBV12-5 to TRBJ2-1; lacking DNA, the TRBD1 call made by TCRdb goes unchecked. The CDR3 contains 12 residues. Germline lookup yields CDR1 LGHNT and CDR2 FRNRAP. CDR3: CASGIRGNEQFF.

The J gene is TRBJ2-2, the V gene TRBV5-1. The CDR3 is 15 amino acids. In germline, CDR1 is SGHRS, CDR2 YFSETQ. The CDR3 sequence: CASWAGAANTGELFF.

The chain carries TRBV5-1 and TRBJ2-1; TCRdb's assignment of TRBD2 cannot be checked, as there is no DNA. The CDR3 loop spans 14 amino acids. In germline, CDR1 is SGHRS, CDR2 YFSETQ. The CDR3 loop reads CASRGLAAGDEQFF.

This sequence joins TRBV10-3 and TRBJ1-2; as DNA is missing, the TRBD1 call by TCRdb cannot be tested. This CDR3 is 15 amino acids long. Germline CDR1 reads ENHRY; CDR2 reads SYGVKD. The CDR3 is CAISEPGQGGYGYTF.

J is TRBJ2-5 and V is TRBV5-1; lacking DNA, the TRBD2 call made by TCRdb goes unchecked. CDR1 is SGHRS and CDR2 is YFSETQ in the germline V gene. This CDR3 has 14 residues. The CDR3 loop reads CASRTLGSGETQYF. Supplemented by reference TRBV5-1 and TRBJ2-5, the full variable domain reads KAGVTQTPRYLIKTRGQQVTLSCSPISGHRSVSWYQQTPGQGLQFLFEYFSETQRNKGNFPGRFSGRQFSNSRSEMNVSTLELGDSALYLCASRTLGSGETQYFGPGTRLLVL.

This chain links TRBV27 with TRBJ1-5. The CDR3 spans 15 residues. Germline-derived CDR1 and CDR2 are MNHEY and SMNVEV (reference sequence). This CDR3 is CASSLSSTWNTPQHF.

The J gene is TRBJ2-1, the V gene TRBV24-1; TCRdb's D call of TRBD1 is untestable without DNA. From germline, CDR1 is KGHDR and CDR2 SFDVKD. The CDR3 totals 16 residues. This CDR3 reads CATSGPRDTVSNEQFF.

The V gene is TRBV13, the J gene TRBJ2-4. This CDR3 region has 16 residues. The germline V gene has CDR1 PRHDT and CDR2 FYEKMQ (reference sequence). CDR3 protein: CASSLLFSGIENIQYF.

The CDR3 is CASSQDLATGRVAQFF. The chain couples TRBV3-1 to TRBJ2-1; TCRdb's D call of TRBD1 is untestable without DNA. The CDR3 runs 16 residues. CDR1 is LGHDT, CDR2 YNNKEL, per germline (reference sequence).

This chain joins TRBV11-1 and TRBJ2-3; with no DNA, the TCRdb D assignment of TRBD1 cannot be verified. Germline V gene sequence: CDR1 SGHAT, CDR2 FQDESV (reference sequence). This CDR3 spans 14 amino acids. The CDR3 sequence: CASSLRWGPDTQYF.

The chain employs TRBV12-3 or TRBV12-4 and TRBJ2-3. The CDR3 consists of 12 residues. The CDR3 reads CASSEIVSPQYF.

The rearrangement uses TRBV24-1 and TRBJ2-5; TCRdb's assignment of TRBD1 cannot be checked, as there is no DNA. Per germline, CDR1 KGHDR and CDR2 SFDVKD. The CDR3 runs 15 residues. This chain's CDR3 is CATSDPTGFRETQYF.

This sequence joins TRBV20-1 and TRBJ2-2; TCRdb's D call of TRBD1 is untestable without DNA. This CDR3 is 15 amino acids long. CDR1 and CDR2 (germline): DFQATT, SNEGSKA (reference sequence). The CDR3 protein is CSAPRTMQGGRELFF.

The CDR3: CASSNSGRAADEQYF. J is TRBJ2-7 and V is TRBV7-8; the D call from TCRdb, TRBD2, cannot be confirmed without DNA. This CDR3 is built from 15 residues. Per the germline V gene, CDR1 is SGHVS and CDR2 is FQNEAQ.

V is TRBV7-2 and J is TRBJ2-5. Germline V gene lookup returns CDR1 SGHTA and CDR2 FQGNSA. There are 15 residues in the CDR3. The CDR3 is CASSLELGFGETQYF.

CDR3: CASTHRDRGSEQYF. The chain links TRBV6-6 to TRBJ2-7; TCRdb's D call of TRBD1 is untestable without DNA. The CDR3 extends over 14 amino acids. Germline values: CDR1 MNHNY, CDR2 SVGAGI (reference sequence).